This T cell receptor (beta chain) emerged from a study of metastatic and nonmetastatic thyroid tumors. Study background: Comparative analysis of repertoires was undertaken across blood and tumor or nodule tissue obtained from malignant and benign thyroid patients. Study-wide results and limits: Significantly greater TCR beta diversity was reportedly found in malignant thyroid tumors than in benign nodules (in blood and tumor).

TCRdb re-clonotyped the PCR reads via MiXCR. The data hold some 20,000 clones, with over 25% observed a single time. Ahead of thyroid surgery, no patient had received treatment of any kind. The CDR3 contains 14 residues. V was pared by 6 bases and J by 6 bases, with 15 bases between. By sample fraction, this clone is medium-sized. Its target is not known. The sequenced material came from adjacent normal tissue. The chain carries TRBV12-3 or TRBV12-4 and TRBJ2-1, with a tentative D call TRBD2 (6 bases). This TCR was sampled from a female donor with papillary thyroid cancer or a benign thyroid nodule (not recorded which). Some clones in this sample may be carry-over from other donors' samples. The CDR3 protein is CASRASSAVNEQFF. The CDR3 DNA is TGTGCCAGCAGGGCCTCTAGCGCCGTCAATGAGCAGTTCTTC.